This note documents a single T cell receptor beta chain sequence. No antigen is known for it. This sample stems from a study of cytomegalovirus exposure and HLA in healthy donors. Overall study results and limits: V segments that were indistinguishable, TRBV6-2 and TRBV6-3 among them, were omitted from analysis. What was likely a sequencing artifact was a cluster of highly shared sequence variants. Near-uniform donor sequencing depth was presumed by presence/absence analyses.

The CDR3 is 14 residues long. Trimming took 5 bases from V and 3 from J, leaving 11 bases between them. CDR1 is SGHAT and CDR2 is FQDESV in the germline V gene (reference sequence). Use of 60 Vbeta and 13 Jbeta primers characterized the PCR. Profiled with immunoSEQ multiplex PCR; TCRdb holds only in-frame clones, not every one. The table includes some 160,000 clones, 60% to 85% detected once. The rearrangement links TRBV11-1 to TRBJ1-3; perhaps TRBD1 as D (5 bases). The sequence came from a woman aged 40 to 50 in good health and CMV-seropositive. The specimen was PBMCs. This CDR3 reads CASSPSDSGNTIYF. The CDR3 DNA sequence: TGTGCCAGCAGCCCTTCCGACAGTGGAAACACCATATATTTT.